Described below is a single TCR beta chain sequence and its context. Original handling: Amplification of reference gene primers provided the estimated nucleated cell counts. TCRdb's copy holds only in-frame clones and misses some; the assay was immunoSEQ multiplex PCR. V, J and clone size are those of that table, while D and trimming were read from the DNA. Of around 150,000 clones in the sample, 81% were seen once. The record originates from a study of blood T cell repertoires in COVID-19. Overall study context: Both acute and convalescent COVID-19 samples were obtained from the United States, Italy and Spain.

With 5 bases removed from V and 3 bases from J, the gap between germline ends came to 5 bases. The CDR3 has 12 residues. Per the germline V gene, CDR1 is MNHEY and CDR2 is SVGAGI. Sequencing input: peripheral blood. The chain has TRBV6-5 and TRBJ1-3; D gene ambiguous. The clonotype comes from a man aged 55-75 years with active or convalescent COVID-19. The CDR3 region has the DNA TGTGCCAGCAGTCCCGGTGGAAACACCATATATTTT. This encodes CASSPGGNTIYF.